This TCR beta chain came from a study of TIL therapy for anti-PD-1-resistant metastatic lung cancer. In the study overall: Patients then received nivolumab; progressors got lymphodepletion, TIL and IL-2. Patients had a median age of approximately 57 years (range roughly 35-80).

The V gene lost 4 bases and the J gene lost 5 bases, with 9 bases spanning the gap. This CDR3 comprises 13 residues. Per germline, CDR1 SGHTA and CDR2 FQGTGA. Time point of the sample: pre-treatment sample, taken before nivolumab and TIL therapy. Sequencing used immunoSEQ v3. This table comes from immunoSEQ multiplex PCR, and its TCRdb copy is limited to in-frame clones, with some not included. Found here are roughly 60,000 clones, around nine tenths of them singletons; the top ten hold 2.5% to 3%. The source is a person between 25 and 79 years old with non-small cell lung cancer. The input for sequencing was blood, taken at baseline. The chain recombines TRBV7-3 with TRBJ2-1; D call uncertain. CDR3 residues: CASSSSPNNEQFF. The CDR3 DNA reads as TGTGCCAGCAGCTCGTCTCCCAACAATGAGCAGTTCTTC.